The present TCR beta chain was sequenced within a study of blood T cell repertoires in COVID-19. Overall study: COVID-19 samples collected from the United States, Italy and Spain covered acute and convalescent phases. PBMCs, B-cell-depleted T cells, or T cells provided the cDNA or gDNA that made up the material.

The germline CDR1 and CDR2 sequences are LGHDT and YNNKEL (reference sequence). Trimming took off 1 base at V and 6 bases at J, with 7 bases between the two ends. CDR3 length equals 13 residues. In the authors' workflow: Reference gene primer amplification gave estimated nucleated cell counts. Assay used: immunoSEQ multiplex PCR; TCRdb lists only in-frame clones, some missing. Clone size and V and J calls were adopted from that table, with D and trimming inferred from the DNA. The table lists more than 95,000 clones, about 80% of them singletons. This sequence originates from a man aged 60 to 75 with acute or convalescent COVID-19. The specimen sequenced was peripheral blood. The V call is TRBV3-1 (or the pseudogene TRBV3-2), the J call TRBJ2-4; D not certain. The CDR3 DNA is TGTGCCAGCAGCCAAGGCAGTGTAAACATTCAGTACTTC. Its translation is CASSQGSVNIQYF.